Below, 8 T cell receptor beta chains from the same sample are listed, as sequenced in a study of blood T cell repertoires in COVID-19. The method was immunoSEQ multiplex PCR; TCRdb's version includes in-frame clones alone and lacks a portion of them. The table records 150,000 to 200,000 clones, 70% to 90% of them present only once. The source material was peripheral blood. The receptors here all came from a man between 35 and 55 years old with active or convalescent COVID-19.

This clone was observed many times. The chain uses TRBV12-3 or TRBV12-4 and TRBJ1-1; 7 bases fit TRBD1. With V trimmed by 7 bases and J by 8 bases, 4 bases remained unmatched. The CDR3 is made up of 11 amino acids. The CDR3 loop reads CASTDREEAFF. The CDR3 DNA sequence: TGTGCCAGCACCGACAGGGAGGAAGCTTTCTTT.

This chain joins TRBV12-5 and TRBJ1-1; 7 nucleotides match TRBD1. CDR1 is LGHNT and CDR2 is FRNRAP in the germline V gene. After removal of 6 bases from V and 7 bases from J, the junction contained 8 bases not matched to a gene. The CDR3 sequence is 13 residues long. The CDR3 DNA is TGTGCTAGTGGCTCCGACAGGGCAGATGAAGCTTTCTTT. Translation: CASGSDRADEAFF.

V gene TRBV9 combines with J gene TRBJ1-2; D is ambiguous. The germline CDR1 and CDR2 sequences are SGDLS and YYNGEE. V gave up 2 bases and J gave up 7 bases, with 12 bases separating them. There are 13 residues in the CDR3. DNA of the CDR3: TGTGCCAGCAGCGTTGAGGGAGGAGGTGGCTACACCTTC. It codes for CASSVEGGGGYTF.

The chain employs TRBV6-5 and TRBJ1-2, with D possibly being TRBD1 (5 bases). The germline V gene has CDR1 MNHEY and CDR2 SVGAGI. V lost 0 bases, J lost 8 bases, and 13 bases lay in between. The CDR3 is 14 residues long. CDR3 DNA: TGTGCCAGCAGTTACTCGCCCAGGGTGAGCGGCTACACCTTC. It encodes CASSYSPRVSGYTF.

Concerning this clone: One junction end disagrees with the germline gene, perhaps due to a read error. V usage is TRBV7-2 and J usage is TRBJ2-7; D might be TRBD2 (6 bases). The CDR3 runs 14 residues. Germline loops: CDR1 SGHTA, CDR2 FQGNSA. This CDR3 reads CASSVATGGYEQYF. CDR3 bases: TGTGCCAGCAGCGTAGCTACCGGGGGATACGAGCAGTACTTC.

The CDR3 region has the DNA TGCGCCAGCAGCTTGGCCTTGGGCTACACAGATACGCAGTATTTT. Translated, it gives CASSLALGYTDTQYF. J is TRBJ2-3 and V is TRBV5-1, with D unclear. Germline lookup yields CDR1 SGHRS and CDR2 YFSETQ. Deletions cut 0 bases from V and 2 bases from J, with 10 bases between. This CDR3 has 15 amino acids.

Only one count was recorded for this clone. The rearrangement links TRBV30 to TRBJ2-7; 9 nucleotides align to TRBD1. CDR1 is GTSNPN, CDR2 SVGIG, per germline (reference sequence). V lost 5 bases and J lost 6; bases outside the gene matches: 11. The CDR3 covers 14 residues. CDR3 sequence reads: CAWGGQRDRVEQYF. As DNA, the CDR3 is TGTGCCTGGGGCGGACAAAGGGACAGGGTCGAGCAGTACTTC. The whole variable domain, remainder taken from reference TRBV30 and TRBJ2-7, is SQTIHQWPATLVQPVGSPLSLECTVEGTSNPNLYWYRQAAGRGLQLLFYSVGIGQISSEVPQNLSASRPQDRQFILSSKKLLLSDSGFYLCAWGGQRDRVEQYFGPGTRLTVT.

The rearrangement links TRBV15 to TRBJ1-1; possibly TRBD1 for D (6 bases). From germline, CDR1 is LNHNV and CDR2 YYDKDF (reference sequence). The CDR3 spans 15 residues. V lost 5 bases to trimming and J lost 0 bases, with 13 bases between them. CDR3 in amino acids: CATSLRRGMNTEAFF. DNA of the CDR3: TGTGCCACCAGCCTCAGAAGGGGGATGAACACTGAAGCTTTCTTT.